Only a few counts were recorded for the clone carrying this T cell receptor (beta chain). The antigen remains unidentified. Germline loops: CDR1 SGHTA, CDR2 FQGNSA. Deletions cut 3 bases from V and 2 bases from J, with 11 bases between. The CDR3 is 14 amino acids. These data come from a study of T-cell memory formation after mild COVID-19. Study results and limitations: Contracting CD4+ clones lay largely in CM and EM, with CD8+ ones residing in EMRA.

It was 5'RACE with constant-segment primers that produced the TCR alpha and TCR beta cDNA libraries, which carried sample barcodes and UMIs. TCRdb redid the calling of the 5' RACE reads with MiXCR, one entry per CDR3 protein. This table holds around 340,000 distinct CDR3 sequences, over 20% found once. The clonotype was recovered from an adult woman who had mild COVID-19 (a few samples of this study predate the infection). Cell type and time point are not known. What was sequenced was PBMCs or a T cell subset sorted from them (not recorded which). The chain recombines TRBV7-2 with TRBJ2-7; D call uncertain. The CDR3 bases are TGTGCCAGCAGCTTGGGCCGCGCTACCTACGAGCAGTACTTC. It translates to CASSLGRATYEQYF.